The 31 T cell receptor beta chains below were found in one sample sequenced in a study of cytomegalovirus exposure and HLA in healthy donors. The PCR used 60 Vbeta and 13 Jbeta primers. TCRdb's copy holds only in-frame clones and misses some; the assay was immunoSEQ multiplex PCR. Altogether more than 150,000 clones are present, around three quarters being singletons, with the ten largest covering approximately 2%. The sample taken for sequencing was PBMCs. All receptors come from a woman in her 30s in good health and CMV-seronegative.

This clone was seen a single time. The chain recombines TRBV19 with TRBJ2-1; 7 bases agree with TRBD1. The CDR3 is made up of 14 amino acids. Germline loops: CDR1 LNHDA, CDR2 SQIVND (reference sequence). V was clipped by 9 bases and J by 3 bases; unmatched bases: 8. Here the CDR3 DNA reads TGTGCCAGCGTCGGGACAGAAGACTACAATGAGCAGTTCTTC. Its translation is CASVGTEDYNEQFF.

This chain links TRBV30 with TRBJ1-1; D possibly corresponds to TRBD1 (5 bases). Trimming shortened V by 5 bases and J by 5 bases, and 15 bases separated the two germline ends. The germline V gene has CDR1 GTSNPN and CDR2 SVGIG (reference sequence). This CDR3 comprises 13 residues. The CDR3 DNA reads as TGTGCCTGGGGGTTTTATGGGGGGACTGAAGCTTTCTTT. Protein product: CAWGFYGGTEAFF.

J is TRBJ1-1 and V is TRBV9; tentative D call: TRBD1 (6 bases). Trimming shortened V by 1 base and J by 4 bases, and 20 bases separated the two germline ends. The CDR3 has 17 amino acids. Germline values: CDR1 SGDLS, CDR2 YYNGEE. Here the CDR3 DNA reads TGTGCCAGCAGCGTAATATTTTTTGGGAGAGGGGGCACTGAAGCTTTCTTT. This sequence encodes CASSVIFFGRGGTEAFF. Variable domain in full (rest from reference TRBV9 and TRBJ1-1): DSGVTQTPKHLITATGQRVTLRCSPRSGDLSVYWYQQSLDQGLQFLIQYYNGEERAKGNILERFSAQQFPDLHSELNLSSLELGDSALYFCASSVIFFGRGGTEAFFGQGTRLTVV.

This chain links TRBV5-1 with TRBJ2-3, with a possible D match to TRBD1 (5 bases). Trimming removed 7 bases from V and 9 bases from J, with 15 bases in between. The CDR3 is 12 residues long. Per germline, CDR1 SGHRS and CDR2 YFSETQ. CDR3 sequence (DNA): TGCGCCAGCTCTTGGACACTCCAAACGCAGTATTTT. Its protein is CASSWTLQTQYF. Combining the CDR3 with reference TRBV5-1 and TRBJ2-3 gives the whole variable domain KAGVTQTPRYLIKTRGQQVTLSCSPISGHRSVSWYQQTPGQGLQFLFEYFSETQRNKGNFPGRFSGRQFSNSRSEMNVSTLELGDSALYLCASSWTLQTQYFGPGTRLTVL.

The chain uses TRBV9 and TRBJ1-2, with 7 bases lining up with TRBD1. V was pared by 0 bases and J by 6 bases, with 11 bases of the junction left unmatched. CDR1 is SGDLS and CDR2 is YYNGEE in the germline V gene. This CDR3 has 16 amino acids. CDR3 bases: TGTGCCAGCAGCGTAGCTCTTTTTCAGGGGGTGGATGGCTACACCTTC. As protein: CASSVALFQGVDGYTF.

The J gene is TRBJ1-1, the V gene TRBV6-5; D not certain. The germline CDR1 and CDR2 sequences are MNHEY and SVGAGI. V lost 6 bases and J 1 base, leaving 12 bases between the germline ends. The CDR3 contains 14 residues. This CDR3 is CASRPPRQNTEAFF. CDR3 in DNA: TGTGCCAGCAGACCCCCGAGGCAGAACACTGAAGCTTTCTTT.

The gene calls are TRBV5-1 and TRBJ2-5; 8 bases match TRBD1. V lost 4 bases and J lost 4; bases outside the gene matches: 9. CDR3 length: 15 residues. Germline-derived CDR1 and CDR2 are SGHRS and YFSETQ. CDR3 amino acids: CASSLRTGRRETQYF. The CDR3 DNA reads as TGCGCCAGCAGCCTTAGGACAGGGAGGCGAGAGACCCAGTACTTC.

This clone appeared a single time. The genes are TRBV4-3 and TRBJ1-2, with 7 bases lining up with TRBD1. With 3 bases clipped from V and 2 bases from J, the junction kept 6 bases outside the gene matches. The germline gives CDR1 LGHNA, CDR2 YSLEER. The CDR3 totals 15 residues. In nucleotides, the CDR3 is TGCGCCAGCAGCCATGTTGACAGGGAGAACTATGGCTACACCTTC. As protein: CASSHVDRENYGYTF.

The genes are TRBV5-8 and TRBJ1-3, with 7 bases that match TRBD1. The CDR3 consists of 17 residues. Germline CDR1 is SGHTS and CDR2 is YDEGEE. The J segment lost 0 bases and the V segment lost 3 bases, leaving 9 bases of the junction unmatched. CDR3 sequence reads: CASSSYDREDSGNTIYF. For the CDR3, the DNA is TGTGCCAGCAGCTCATATGACAGGGAAGACTCTGGAAACACCATATATTTT. Using reference TRBV5-8 and TRBJ1-3 for the parts outside the CDR3, the full variable domain is EAGVTQSPTHLIKTRGQQATLRCSPISGHTSVYWYQQALGLGLQFLLWYDEGEERNRGNFPPRFSGRQFPNYSSELNVNALELEDSALYLCASSSYDREDSGNTIYFGEGSWLTVV.

This chain uses TRBV6-6 with TRBJ1-2; D not certain. Trimming cost V 6 bases and J 5 bases, with 16 bases left between them. Germline CDR1 reads MNHNY; CDR2 reads SVGAGI (reference sequence). CDR3 length equals 14 residues. CDR3 loop: CASSKEGLNYGYTF. As DNA, the CDR3 is TGTGCCAGCAGCAAAGAGGGCTTGAATTATGGCTACACCTTC.

J is TRBJ1-1 and V is TRBV10-3; D gene uncertain. Deletions cut 2 bases from V and 7 bases from J, with 11 bases between. There are 13 residues in the CDR3. Germline lookup yields CDR1 ENHRY and CDR2 SYGVKD. The CDR3 region is CAISEGPDLEAFF. CDR3 in DNA: TGTGCCATCAGTGAGGGGCCGGATCTTGAAGCTTTCTTT.

V usage is TRBV19 and J usage is TRBJ1-2; D gene uncertain. This CDR3 has 13 residues. CDR1 and CDR2 (germline): LNHDA, SQIVND (reference sequence). Trimming removed 4 bases from V and 2 bases from J, with 8 bases in between. CDR3 amino acids: CASSTTVNYGYTF. CDR3 DNA: TGTGCCAGTAGTACCACAGTAAACTATGGCTACACCTTC. Combining the CDR3 with reference TRBV19 and TRBJ1-2 gives the whole variable domain DGGITQSPKYLFRKEGQNVTLSCEQNLNHDAMYWYRQDPGQGLRLIYYSQIVNDFQKGDIAEGYSVSREKKESFPLTVTSAQKNPTAFYLCASSTTVNYGYTFGSGTRLTVV.

This chain links TRBV6-4 with TRBJ1-2; D not certain. The CDR3 is 15 amino acids. Trimming removed 0 bases at V and 6 bases at J, with 14 bases between. Per the germline V gene, CDR1 is MRHNA and CDR2 is SNTAGT. The CDR3 protein is CASSDSYKETHGYTF. Written as DNA, the CDR3 is TGTGCCAGCAGTGACTCCTACAAGGAGACTCATGGCTACACCTTC.

The gene calls are TRBV6-8 and TRBJ1-3; 7 bases fit TRBD1. The ends lost 2 bases at V and 1 base at J; junction bases unmatched: 14. The CDR3 is 19 residues long. Germline CDR1 MNHGY, CDR2 SAAAGT. The CDR3 DNA reads as TGTGCCAGCAGTTACCGACAGGGCCCCGGTCTACGGTCTGGAAACACCATATATTTT. This gives the protein CASSYRQGPGLRSGNTIYF.

The chain employs TRBV10-1 and TRBJ1-1; D ambiguous. The length of the CDR3 is 16 residues. Trimming took off 2 bases at V and 10 bases at J, with 23 bases between the two ends. Germline CDR1 and CDR2: WNHNN and SYGVQD (reference sequence). CDR3 in amino acids: CASSEDTELPEVVAFF. For the CDR3, the DNA is TGCGCCAGCAGTGAGGATACGGAGCTACCCGAAGTTGTAGCTTTCTTT.

V and J are TRBV5-1 and TRBJ2-3; TRBD1 is a possible D gene (6 bases). This CDR3 spans 16 amino acids. The V end was cut by 2 bases, the J end by 2 bases, with 15 bases between. CDR1 is SGHRS, CDR2 YFSETQ, per germline. The CDR3 coding sequence is TGCGCCAGCAGCTTAGGGGCAGGGGAAGTCACAGATACGCAGTATTTT. Residues: CASSLGAGEVTDTQYF. The entire variable domain, with the rest obtained from reference TRBV5-1 and TRBJ2-3, is as follows: KAGVTQTPRYLIKTRGQQVTLSCSPISGHRSVSWYQQTPGQGLQFLFEYFSETQRNKGNFPGRFSGRQFSNSRSEMNVSTLELGDSALYLCASSLGAGEVTDTQYFGPGTRLTVL.

The table lists this clone with a few counts. V is TRBV4-2 and J is TRBJ2-5, with D unresolved. V was trimmed by 3 bases and J by 3 bases, leaving 8 bases between them. This CDR3 comprises 13 residues. Looked up from germline, CDR1 is LGHNA and CDR2 is YNFKEQ. The CDR3 is CASSHEVKETQYF. CDR3 coding DNA: TGTGCCAGCAGCCACGAGGTGAAAGAGACCCAGTACTTC.

The rearrangement uses TRBV4-2 and TRBJ1-5, with 9 bases aligning to TRBD1. Germline V CDR1 and CDR2: LGHNA, YNFKEQ. V lost 1 base to trimming and J lost 3 bases; unmatched junction nucleotides: 7. This CDR3 has 17 residues. CDR3 sequence: CASSQAAGTGNNQPQHF. In nucleotides, the CDR3 is TGTGCCAGCAGCCAAGCAGCCGGGACAGGGAACAATCAGCCCCAGCATTTT.

This clone was detected a few times. This rearrangement joins TRBV5-6 to TRBJ1-5, with unresolved D. Germline V gene sequence: CDR1 SGHDT, CDR2 YYEEEE. Deletions cut 0 bases from V and 1 base from J, with 14 bases between. The CDR3 sequence is 17 residues long. CDR3 loop: CASSLGVGGMSNQPQHF. The CDR3 bases are TGTGCCAGCAGCTTGGGGGTCGGAGGGATGAGCAATCAGCCCCAGCATTTT.

The rearrangement uses TRBV6-5 and TRBJ2-1; maybe TRBD1 (6 bases). This CDR3 contains 14 residues. V shed 6 bases and J shed 6 bases, with 15 bases lying between them. The germline CDR1 and CDR2 sequences are MNHEY and SVGAGI. This CDR3 is CASSRARGFNEQFF. The CDR3 DNA sequence: TGTGCCAGCAGCCGGGCTAGGGGGTTCAATGAGCAGTTCTTC.

The V and J genes are TRBV7-2 and TRBJ2-5; weak D call: TRBD2 (5 bases). This CDR3 spans 15 amino acids. Germline values: CDR1 SGHTA, CDR2 FQGNSA. Deletions cut 5 bases from V and 5 bases from J, with 18 bases between. The CDR3: CASSQISTSGETQYF. The CDR3 DNA reads as TGTGCCAGCAGCCAAATTTCCACTAGTGGGGAGACCCAGTACTTC.

The chain employs TRBV5-1 and TRBJ1-4, with D possibly TRBD1 on 6 matching bases. The CDR3 runs 14 residues. CDR1 is SGHRS, CDR2 YFSETQ, per germline. Between the trimmed V and J ends, which lost 0 bases and 8 bases, there was a span of 11 bases. The CDR3 loop is CASSLETGNEKLFF. The CDR3, as DNA: TGCGCCAGCAGCTTGGAAACAGGGAACGAAAAACTGTTTTTT.

V gene TRBV6-5 combines with J gene TRBJ1-1, with D perhaps TRBD1 (6 bases). The CDR3 is 12 amino acids. Germline values: CDR1 MNHEY, CDR2 SVGAGI. V lost 7 bases to trimming and J lost 4 bases, with 10 bases between them. This CDR3 reads CASMGGPTEAFF. The CDR3 bases are TGTGCCAGCATGGGGGGGCCCACTGAAGCTTTCTTT.

V gene TRBV5-1 combines with J gene TRBJ2-3, with 11 bases fitting TRBD2. This CDR3 contains 17 residues. J was trimmed by 0 bases and V by 3 bases; bases with no gene match: 6. Germline-derived CDR1 and CDR2 are SGHRS and YFSETQ. DNA of the CDR3: TGCGCCAGCAGCTGGCCCCTAGCGGGGGGAAGCACAGATACGCAGTATTTT. Its protein product is CASSWPLAGGSTDTQYF.

This chain links TRBV15 with TRBJ1-6; a possible D gene is TRBD1 (5 bases). CDR3 size: 14 residues. Between the trimmed V and J ends, which lost 4 bases and 7 bases, there was a span of 11 bases. Germline loops: CDR1 LNHNV, CDR2 YYDKDF (reference sequence). The CDR3 DNA sequence: TGTGCCACCAGCATAGGCGCAGGGAATTCACCCCTCCACTTT. Its translation: CATSIGAGNSPLHF.

This clone was found a few times. The rearrangement links TRBV4-1 to TRBJ2-1, with 13 bases that match TRBD2. Germline V gene lookup returns CDR1 MGHRA and CDR2 YSYEKL. Germline trimming cut 2 bases from V and 8 bases from J; bases unmatched to any gene: 6. This CDR3 region has 16 residues. For the CDR3, the DNA is TGCGCCAGCAGCCAAAGACTAGCGGGGGGTAGGGATGAGCAGTTCTTC. Amino acid sequence: CASSQRLAGGRDEQFF.

V gene TRBV30 combines with J gene TRBJ2-7, with D possibly TRBD1 on 5 matching bases. The CDR3 totals 12 residues. Looked up from germline, CDR1 is GTSNPN and CDR2 is SVGIG (reference sequence). V dropped 0 bases and J dropped 10 bases, with 13 bases sitting between them. The chain's CDR3 is CAWSVRGRAQYF. For the CDR3, the DNA is TGTGCCTGGAGTGTTAGGGGAAGGGCTCAGTACTTC.

The CDR3 loop is CASSLTLAADTQYF. In DNA, the CDR3 is TGTGCCAGCAGCTTAACCCTAGCGGCAGATACGCAGTATTTT. The chain uses TRBV7-3 and TRBJ2-3, with TRBD2 matching over 7 bases. Germline CDR1 and CDR2: SGHTA and FQGTGA. The CDR3 spans 14 residues. J was trimmed by 4 bases and V by 0 bases; bases with no gene match: 1.

The gene calls are TRBV19 and TRBJ2-7; no clear D. CDR1 and CDR2 (germline): LNHDA, SQIVND (reference sequence). V was shortened by 5 bases and J by 4 bases, with 6 bases between the two germline ends. The CDR3 is 11 amino acids. The CDR3 DNA reads TGTGCCAGTAGTTCCCAATACGAGCAGTACTTC. It is translated as CASSSQYEQYF. The full variable domain, with the rest looked up from reference TRBV19 and TRBJ2-7, is DGGITQSPKYLFRKEGQNVTLSCEQNLNHDAMYWYRQDPGQGLRLIYYSQIVNDFQKGDIAEGYSVSREKKESFPLTVTSAQKNPTAFYLCASSSQYEQYFGPGTRLTVT.

The V gene is TRBV28, the J gene TRBJ2-5; tentatively, D is TRBD1 (5 bases). Germline-derived CDR1 and CDR2 are MDHEN and SYDVKM. CDR3 length: 15 residues. Between the trimmed V and J ends, which lost 1 base and 1 base, there was a span of 10 bases. CDR3 region: CASSLLQGGQETQYF. The DNA for the CDR3 is TGTGCCAGCAGTTTATTGCAGGGTGGCCAAGAGACCCAGTACTTC.

V gene TRBV7-9 combines with J gene TRBJ1-2; D might be TRBD1 (6 bases). Germline V gives CDR1 SEHNR, CDR2 FQNEAQ (reference sequence). V was clipped by 3 bases and J by 6 bases, with 23 bases between them. CDR3 length: 17 residues. CDR3 sequence (DNA): TGTGCCAGCAGCTTGTTCCCCCAGTTGGGGCGGGGGCATGGCTACACCTTC. This encodes CASSLFPQLGRGHGYTF. The whole variable domain, remainder taken from reference TRBV7-9 and TRBJ1-2, is DTGVSQNPRHKITKRGQNVTFRCDPISEHNRLYWYRQTLGQGPEFLTYFQNEAQLEKSRLLSDRFSAERPKGSFSTLEIQRTEQGDSAMYLCASSLFPQLGRGHGYTFGSGTRLTVV.